The 18 T cell receptor beta chains below were found in one sample sequenced in a study of patients and donors after allogeneic stem cell transplantation. One entry per CDR3 protein results from TCRdb running MiXCR on the RT-PCR reads. The table includes 150,000 to 200,000 distinct CDR3 sequences, about 30% detected once. The sequenced material came from blood, either unsorted or a sorted T cell fraction (not recorded which). Receptor source: a human donor who was either an allogeneic HSCT recipient or a stem cell or donor lymphocyte infusion donor (not recorded which). It is not recorded whose cells these are; they may come from a transplant donor.

The V gene is TRBV20-1, the J gene TRBJ2-2; no clear D gene. V dropped 3 bases and J dropped 5 bases, with 4 bases sitting between them. CDR3 length: 11 amino acids. Germline V CDR1 and CDR2: DFQATT, SNEGSKA (reference sequence). CDR3 sequence reads: CSASRTGELFF. The CDR3 nucleotides are TGCAGTGCTAGTCGGACCGGGGAGCTGTTTTTT.

This chain connects TRBV4-2 to TRBJ2-7; D remains ambiguous. V was shortened by 4 bases and J by 8 bases, with 15 bases between the two germline ends. The length of the CDR3 is 13 residues. Germline CDR1 reads LGHNA; CDR2 reads YNFKEQ. The CDR3 nucleotides are TGTGCCAGCAGCCCACTCGACGTTGGACAGCAGTACTTC. Residues: CASSPLDVGQQYF.

The V gene is TRBV10-3, the J gene TRBJ2-7; D not certain. Trimming pared 5 bases from V and 7 bases from J, leaving 9 bases between. CDR3 length: 11 residues. In germline, CDR1 is ENHRY, CDR2 SYGVKD. The CDR3 reads CAISTIEEQYF. CDR3 bases: TGTGCCATCAGTACGATAGAAGAGCAGTACTTC.

This chain connects TRBV4-3 to TRBJ1-3; no clear D gene. Germline V gives CDR1 LGHNA, CDR2 YSLEER. The V end was cut by 3 bases, the J end by 0 bases, with 6 bases between. The CDR3 has 14 amino acids. Written as DNA, the CDR3 is TGCGCCAGCAGCCAGTTGGGCTCTGGAAACACCATATATTTT. This sequence encodes CASSQLGSGNTIYF.

This clonotype was counted between two and nine times. This chain joins TRBV18 and TRBJ1-1; unclear D gene. The germline V gene has CDR1 KGHSH and CDR2 LQKENI. CDR3 length: 13 amino acids. Between the trimmed V and J ends, which lost 3 bases and 4 bases, there was a span of 9 bases. The CDR3 is CASSPGASTEAFF. CDR3 in DNA: TGTGCCAGCTCACCGGGCGCGAGCACTGAAGCTTTCTTT.

The rearrangement links TRBV12-3 or TRBV12-4 to TRBJ1-5; D is possibly TRBD1 (5 bases). V dropped 8 bases and J dropped 3 bases, with 20 bases sitting between them. This CDR3 contains 16 residues. The CDR3 DNA reads TGTGCCAGCGTCCCAACGTCGACAGACTTCAATCAGCCCCAGCATTTT. Amino acids: CASVPTSTDFNQPQHF.

The chain carries TRBV7-9 and TRBJ2-1; possible D gene TRBD2, 5 bases. Germline loops: CDR1 SEHNR, CDR2 FQNEAQ (reference sequence). The CDR3 has 14 amino acids. V lost 1 base and J lost 9, with 13 bases in between. CDR3 loop: CASSLGAAYLEQFF. The CDR3 bases are TGTGCCAGCAGCTTAGGAGCGGCTTATCTTGAGCAGTTCTTC.

This sequence joins TRBV14 and TRBJ2-1; D not resolved. The germline V and J ends were trimmed by 2 bases and 0 bases, with 14 bases remaining between them. From germline, CDR1 is SGHDN and CDR2 FVKESK. The CDR3 covers 17 residues. CDR3 in amino acids: CASSQRLSLSSYNEQFF. In DNA, the CDR3 is TGTGCCAGCAGCCAACGCCTTTCCCTGAGCTCCTACAATGAGCAGTTCTTC.

The chain has TRBV6-5 and TRBJ1-2; D is perhaps TRBD1 (5 bases). Looked up from germline, CDR1 is MNHEY and CDR2 is SVGAGI. Trimming took 10 bases from V and 4 from J, leaving 19 bases between them. The CDR3 consists of 14 residues. CDR3 sequence: CATREQAFFYGYTF. The CDR3 bases are TGTGCCACCCGGGAACAGGCCTTCTTCTATGGCTACACCTTC.

This clonotype was seen many times. This chain links TRBV24-1 with TRBJ1-2; D possibly corresponds to TRBD1 (5 bases). The V gene's germline CDR1 is KGHDR and CDR2 SFDVKD. This CDR3 spans 17 amino acids. The V end lost 4 bases, the J end lost 4 bases, and 21 bases lay between the germline ends. CDR3 sequence: CATSDTGDPLGIYGYTF. The CDR3 region has the DNA TGTGCCACCAGTGACACAGGAGACCCACTAGGGATCTATGGCTACACCTTC.

The chain recombines TRBV4-1 with TRBJ2-3; D not certain. Germline V gene sequence: CDR1 MGHRA, CDR2 YSYEKL. Between the trimmed V and J ends, which lost 5 bases and 3 bases, there was a span of 12 bases. The CDR3 contains 14 residues. The CDR3 region is CASSTPVRTDTQYF. CDR3 DNA: TGCGCCAGCAGCACTCCCGTAAGGACAGATACGCAGTATTTT.

This clonotype was observed a few times. The CDR3 spells CASSQDPGGPSGEQFF. The CDR3 DNA reads as TGCGCCAGCAGCCAAGACCCGGGAGGGCCGTCAGGGGAGCAGTTCTTC. The chain is built from TRBV4-3 and TRBJ2-1, with 8 bases identical to TRBD2. The junction had 11 bases not matched to a gene; V was cut back by 0 bases and J by 10 bases. CDR3 size: 16 residues. Germline V gene data show CDR1 as LGHNA and CDR2 as YSLEER.

V usage is TRBV10-3 and J usage is TRBJ2-1, with 7 bases fitting TRBD2. Germline V CDR1 and CDR2: ENHRY, SYGVKD. The CDR3 contains 15 residues. V dropped 4 bases and J dropped 7; count of bases not matched to a gene: 10. CDR3 DNA sequence: TGTGCCATCAGTGCAGCGGGGTTCCCTACAAATGAGCAGTTCTTC. It is translated as CAISAAGFPTNEQFF.

This chain uses TRBV10-3 with TRBJ2-1; TRBD1 is a possible D gene (6 bases). The germline V gene has CDR1 ENHRY and CDR2 SYGVKD. Trimming removed 7 bases from V and 3 bases from J, with 7 bases in between. This CDR3 spans 12 amino acids. CDR3 sequence: CAIKQGYNEQFF. The CDR3 DNA reads TGTGCCATCAAACAGGGCTACAATGAGCAGTTCTTC.

V is TRBV12-3 or TRBV12-4 and J is TRBJ2-2, with D maybe TRBD1 (5 bases). The CDR3 consists of 15 residues. Trimming stripped 7 bases from V and 1 base from J, with 13 bases between. The CDR3 DNA is TGTGCCAGCAACTCTATGGGGCTGAACACCGGGGAGCTGTTTTTT. Its protein is CASNSMGLNTGELFF.

The rearrangement joins TRBV28 to TRBJ2-1; the match to TRBD1 covers 9 bases. J lost 7 bases, V lost 3 bases, and 7 bases had no gene match. CDR1 is MDHEN and CDR2 is SYDVKM in the germline V gene. The CDR3 loop spans 15 amino acids. CDR3 in DNA: TGTGCCAGCAGTTTGGTACAGGGGGCGGGGAATGAGCAGTTCTTC. Its translation: CASSLVQGAGNEQFF. Variable domain in full (rest from reference TRBV28 and TRBJ2-1): DVKVTQSSRYLVKRTGEKVFLECVQDMDHENMFWYRQDPGLGLRLIYFSYDVKMKEKGDIPEGYSVSREKKERFSLILESASTNQTSMYLCASSLVQGAGNEQFFGPGTRLTVL.

CDR3 coding DNA: TGTGCCAGCAGTTACCGGGGACTAGCCTACGAGCAGTACTTC. Residues: CASSYRGLAYEQYF. This chain joins TRBV6-5 and TRBJ2-7; TRBD2 matches at 8 bases. V dropped 2 bases and J dropped 2; count of bases not matched to a gene: 2. The CDR3 has 14 residues. The germline gives CDR1 MNHEY, CDR2 SVGAGI.

The V gene is TRBV11-1, the J gene TRBJ2-1, with a possible D match to TRBD2 (5 bases). The germline V and J ends were trimmed by 4 bases and 6 bases, with 25 bases remaining between them. CDR1 SGHAT and CDR2 FQDESV come from the germline V gene (reference sequence). CDR3 length: 18 amino acids. CDR3 sequence reads: CASSSSPNARRIGNEQFF. The CDR3 nucleotides are TGTGCCAGCAGCTCTAGCCCGAACGCCAGAAGGATCGGCAATGAGCAGTTCTTC.